This record looks at one T cell receptor beta chain sequence and its context. The data derive from a study of blood T cell repertoires in COVID-19. Authors' processing steps: Using reference gene primer amplification, nucleated cell counts were estimated. TCRdb's copy holds only in-frame clones and misses some; the assay was immunoSEQ multiplex PCR. V and J calls and clone size come straight from that table; D and trimming were deduced from the DNA. The sample holds about 400,000 clones, approximately 91% seen once. Across 20 to 25 US areas, participants ranged in age from roughly 18 to 89 years. The germline V gene encodes CDR1 LGHDT and CDR2 YNNKEL (reference sequence). V lost 2 bases and J lost 4; bases outside the gene matches: 1. CDR3 length: 13 residues.

The clonotype comes from a woman in her 40s with acute COVID-19. Sequencing used PBMCs or T cells enriched from blood (not recorded which). The V and J genes are TRBV3-1 (or the pseudogene TRBV3-2) and TRBJ2-7; 8 bases align to TRBD1. The CDR3 sequence is CASSQTGGYEQYF. The DNA for the CDR3 is TGTGCCAGCAGCCAAACAGGGGGTTACGAGCAGTACTTC.